This entry features one T cell receptor (beta chain) sequence. The target antigen is unknown. In TCRdb, the 5' RACE reads were re-called with MiXCR into one record per CDR3 protein. The sample shows around 470,000 distinct CDR3 sequences, 14% of them seen only once. The sample originates from a study of identical twins. Regarding the study as a whole: Weaker excess sharing between twins was seen in beta out-of-frame sequences. Insertions were fewer in abundant cord blood beta clonotypes, whereas memory repertoires showed none of this pattern.

The CDR3 sequence is 16 residues long. With V trimmed by 5 bases and J by 5 bases, 10 bases remained unmatched. CDR1 is SEHNR, CDR2 FQNEAQ, per germline (reference sequence). These data also featured in a second study, about yellow fever vaccine responses in identical twins.

The receptor's source is a woman younger than 30 in good health. V and J are TRBV7-9 and TRBJ2-2; 8 bases are a match to TRBD1. The specimen was CD4+ T cells sorted from blood. For the CDR3, the DNA is TGTGCCAGCAGCACCCGGACAGGGTTAAGTACCGGGGAGCTGTTTTTT. As protein: CASSTRTGLSTGELFF.